The 28 T cell receptor beta chains presented below share a single source sample, sequenced in a study of vaccination and CD4 T cells after COVID-19. Cultured CD4+ T-cell DNA underwent Oncomine TCR Beta short-read sequencing. TCRdb called the PCR reads again in MiXCR, with one record for every CDR3 protein. The top ten clones hold 30% to 40% of a sample with about 7,300 distinct CDR3 sequences, around 71% of them seen once. These receptors are not linked to any known antigen. Treatment in this sample: approximately nine-day PBMC culture with coronavirus spike peptide pools or control peptides (ViraFEST assay). The unexposed donor gave CD4+ T cells before the COVID-19 pandemic (2011-2018). Specimen: CD4+ T cells from blood, cultured in vitro. These receptors were taken from a human donor in good health.

In its sample, this clonotype was seen once. This chain links TRBV12-3 or TRBV12-4 with TRBJ2-5; TRBD2 agrees at 9 bases. With V trimmed by 7 bases and J by 5 bases, 14 bases remained unmatched. The CDR3 loop spans 16 amino acids. Here the CDR3 DNA reads TGTGCCAGCACCAGACTAGCGGCGACATTCCGGGAGACCCAGTACTTC. Protein product: CASTRLAATFRETQYF.

The J gene is TRBJ1-1, the V gene TRBV5-8; 7 bases align to TRBD1. Losses at the gene ends were 3 bases for V and 1 base for J; bases not matched to a gene: 6. The germline V gene encodes CDR1 SGHTS and CDR2 YDEGEE. This CDR3 is 15 amino acids long. CDR3 DNA: TGTGCCAGCAGCTCAGGACAGGTTCCGAACACTGAAGCTTTCTTT. This gives the protein CASSSGQVPNTEAFF.

This clonotype was observed a single time. The chain has TRBV6-2 or TRBV6-3 and TRBJ2-7, with unresolved D. CDR1 and CDR2 (germline): MNHEY, SVGEGT. With 6 bases removed from V and 3 bases from J, the gap between germline ends came to 9 bases. The CDR3 sequence is 12 residues long. In nucleotides, the CDR3 is TGTGCCAGCAGCGGACCGGTCTACGAGCAGTACTTC. Its protein product is CASSGPVYEQYF.

The J gene is TRBJ2-3, the V gene TRBV10-2; 7 bases match TRBD2. Germline V gene lookup returns CDR1 WSHSY and CDR2 SAAADI. V lost 0 bases and J lost 6; bases outside the gene matches: 9. The CDR3 length is 16 residues. The chain's CDR3 is CASSESSGGLRDTQYF. Here the CDR3 DNA reads TGCGCCAGCAGTGAGTCGTCGGGAGGACTCCGGGATACGCAGTATTTT.

This clonotype was seen a handful of times. V is TRBV20-1 and J is TRBJ1-6; D gene ambiguous. The ends were cut back, 4 bases at V and 4 bases at J, with 11 bases in the middle. The germline gives CDR1 DFQATT, CDR2 SNEGSKA (reference sequence). The CDR3 totals 14 residues. The CDR3 protein is CSAKSLTYNSPLHF. The CDR3 DNA reads TGCAGTGCTAAGAGTCTCACTTATAATTCACCCCTCCACTTT.

The chain couples TRBV6-1 to TRBJ1-1; the match to TRBD1 covers 9 bases. This CDR3 has 13 residues. Trimming at V came to 7 bases and at J to 5 bases, leaving 5 bases not matched to a gene. In germline, CDR1 is MNHNS, CDR2 SASEGT. The CDR3: CASTLTGGTEAFF. The CDR3 DNA reads as TGTGCCAGCACCCTGACAGGGGGGACTGAAGCTTTCTTT.

The chain couples TRBV6-1 to TRBJ1-2, with TRBD1 as a possible D gene (5 bases). CDR3 length equals 11 residues. CDR1 is MNHNS, CDR2 SASEGT, per germline. V was pared by 6 bases and J by 10 bases, with 12 bases between. This chain's CDR3 is CASRTGGVYTF. CDR3 sequence (DNA): TGTGCCAGCAGAACCGGGGGAGTCTACACCTTC.

This chain links TRBV6-1 with TRBJ1-1, with D possibly matching TRBD1 (5 bases). V was shortened by 8 bases and J by 4 bases, with 17 bases between the two germline ends. The CDR3 sequence is 14 residues long. Germline CDR1 and CDR2: MNHNS and SASEGT. CDR3 bases: TGTGCCAGCGCGAATAGGGCGGGGGGCACTGAAGCTTTCTTT. As protein: CASANRAGGTEAFF.

This clonotype was detected only a few times. The rearrangement links TRBV6-1 to TRBJ1-3; the D is unclear. CDR3 length: 17 residues. Germline CDR1 MNHNS, CDR2 SASEGT. Deletions cut 11 bases from V and 0 bases from J, with 23 bases between. For the CDR3, the DNA is TGTGCCGGGGAGGGTGGGAACGGCCCTCACTCTGGAAACACCATATATTTT. Amino acid sequence: CAGEGGNGPHSGNTIYF.

The J gene is TRBJ1-6, the V gene TRBV5-4; D is unclear. Germline V gives CDR1 SGHNT, CDR2 YYREEE (reference sequence). The CDR3 spans 18 residues. Deletions cut 4 bases from V and 0 bases from J, with 17 bases between. CDR3 sequence reads: CASSPDPGRGSYNSPLHF. The CDR3 bases are TGTGCCAGCAGCCCGGACCCAGGTCGGGGCTCCTATAATTCACCCCTCCACTTT.

The rearrangement uses TRBV29-1 and TRBJ1-6; D gene uncertain. V was cut by 4 bases and J by 7 bases, with 11 bases left in between. This CDR3 region has 13 residues. Germline CDR1 and CDR2: SQVTM and ANQGSEA. The CDR3 sequence is CSVAVLENSPLHF. CDR3 DNA: TGCAGCGTTGCGGTACTAGAGAATTCACCCCTCCACTTT.

This sequence joins TRBV5-4 and TRBJ1-1; the D is unclear. The CDR3 totals 15 residues. The germline gives CDR1 SGHNT, CDR2 YYREEE (reference sequence). V was clipped by 4 bases and J by 1 base, with 14 bases between them. Written as DNA, the CDR3 is TGTGCCAGCAGCGCTAGTCAAATCCGGAACACTGAAGCTTTCTTT. Translated: CASSASQIRNTEAFF.

The J gene is TRBJ2-5, the V gene TRBV5-1; the D is unclear. Germline values: CDR1 SGHRS, CDR2 YFSETQ. The CDR3 is made up of 15 amino acids. V was shortened by 0 bases and J by 0 bases, with 9 bases between the two germline ends. CDR3 sequence (DNA): TGCGCCAGCAGCTTGGGGCAATTGTACCAAGAGACCCAGTACTTC. Translated: CASSLGQLYQETQYF.

There are a few counts of this clonotype. This chain joins TRBV6-1 and TRBJ1-1; 10 positions agree with TRBD1. The germline CDR1 and CDR2 sequences are MNHNS and SASEGT. The CDR3 runs 17 residues. V dropped 6 bases and J dropped 5; count of bases not matched to a gene: 15. The CDR3 is CASSNLKTGGPSTEAFF. Written as DNA, the CDR3 is TGTGCCAGCAGCAACCTCAAGACAGGGGGCCCGAGTACTGAAGCTTTCTTT.

CDR3 in amino acids: CATMSGVWRANEAFF. The CDR3 DNA is TGTGCCACGATGTCAGGAGTATGGAGGGCAAATGAAGCTTTCTTT. The chain couples TRBV19 to TRBJ1-1; D is undetermined. Germline CDR1 is LNHDA and CDR2 is SQIVND (reference sequence). V lost 10 bases to trimming and J lost 7 bases, with 25 bases between them. This CDR3 has 15 residues.

This chain links TRBV19 with TRBJ1-1, with 7 bases aligning to TRBD1. V shed 5 bases, J shed 1 base, and the junction held 4 bases outside the gene matches. Germline V gives CDR1 LNHDA, CDR2 SQIVND (reference sequence). The CDR3 length is 14 residues. CDR3 coding DNA: TGTGCCAGTAGTCTTCGGACAGGGAACACTGAAGCTTTCTTT. Protein: CASSLRTGNTEAFF. Combining the CDR3 with reference TRBV19 and TRBJ1-1 gives the whole variable domain DGGITQSPKYLFRKEGQNVTLSCEQNLNHDAMYWYRQDPGQGLRLIYYSQIVNDFQKGDIAEGYSVSREKKESFPLTVTSAQKNPTAFYLCASSLRTGNTEAFFGQGTRLTVV.

The chain carries TRBV11-2 and TRBJ2-3, with 10 bases identical to TRBD2. CDR1 is SGHAT and CDR2 is FQNNGV in the germline V gene. V shed 1 base, J shed 6 bases, and the junction held 10 bases outside the gene matches. The CDR3 has 17 amino acids. The CDR3 DNA follows: TGTGCCAGCAGCTTAGTAGCCGGACTAGCGGCAGGGGATACGCAGTATTTT. It yields the protein CASSLVAGLAAGDTQYF.

This chain connects TRBV20-1 to TRBJ2-2, with D perhaps matching TRBD1 (5 bases). Trimming pared 4 bases from V and 3 bases from J, leaving 15 bases between. Germline V gene data show CDR1 as DFQATT and CDR2 as SNEGSKA (reference sequence). The CDR3 totals 15 residues. CDR3 protein: CSATRAGSYTGELFF. The CDR3 region has the DNA TGCAGTGCTACCAGGGCAGGGTCGTACACCGGGGAGCTGTTTTTT.

This clonotype has a handful of counts. The CDR3 here is CASSPWTSGGKQFF. CDR3 bases: TGTGCCAGCAGTCCTTGGACTAGCGGGGGAAAGCAGTTCTTC. The chain is built from TRBV6-1 and TRBJ2-1, with 13 nucleotides matching TRBD2. Germline V gives CDR1 MNHNS, CDR2 SASEGT. J was trimmed by 11 bases and V by 5 bases; bases with no gene match: 6. The CDR3 has 14 amino acids.

The gene calls are TRBV11-2 and TRBJ2-5, with a weak D call TRBD2 (6 bases). Germline lookup yields CDR1 SGHAT and CDR2 FQNNGV. The ends were cut back, 3 bases at V and 4 bases at J, with 6 bases in the middle. CDR3 length: 12 residues. CDR3 loop: CASSFGGETQYF. In DNA, the CDR3 is TGTGCCAGCAGCTTCGGGGGAGAGACCCAGTACTTC. The full variable domain, rest sourced from reference TRBV11-2 and TRBJ2-5, is EAGVAQSPRYKIIEKRQSVAFWCNPISGHATLYWYQQILGQGPKLLIQFQNNGVVDDSQLPKDRFSAERLKGVDSTLKIQPAKLEDSAVYLCASSFGGETQYFGPGTRLLVL.

The V gene is TRBV6-1, the J gene TRBJ1-3, with D possibly being TRBD1 (6 bases). The V gene's germline CDR1 is MNHNS and CDR2 SASEGT. Trimming pared 4 bases from V and 4 bases from J, leaving 20 bases between. The CDR3 loop spans 17 amino acids. Written as DNA, the CDR3 is TGTGCCAGCAGTGCGGGTGAGACAGGTACCTCGGGAAACACCATATATTTT. It specifies CASSAGETGTSGNTIYF.

A single count supports this clonotype. This rearrangement joins TRBV6-1 to TRBJ2-5, with a tentative D call TRBD1 (5 bases). Trimming took 6 bases from V and 4 from J, leaving 9 bases between them. The germline CDR1 and CDR2 sequences are MNHNS and SASEGT. This CDR3 is built from 12 residues. The CDR3 loop is CASRGLGETQYF. CDR3 coding DNA: TGTGCCAGCAGGGGGCTTGGAGAGACCCAGTACTTC.

The chain carries TRBV6-5 and TRBJ2-3; TRBD2 agrees at 10 bases. Looked up from germline, CDR1 is MNHEY and CDR2 is SVGAGI. J was trimmed by 5 bases and V by 2 bases; bases with no gene match: 7. The CDR3 loop spans 16 amino acids. CDR3 bases: TGTGCCAGCAGTTACCGAGCGGGGGGGCCAGGAGATACGCAGTATTTT. It specifies CASSYRAGGPGDTQYF.

The chain is built from TRBV6-2 or TRBV6-3 and TRBJ2-5; the D is unclear. The CDR3 loop spans 14 amino acids. V lost 0 bases and J lost 0, with 5 bases in between. CDR1 MNHEY and CDR2 SVGEGT come from the germline V gene. The CDR3 here is CASSYSRYQETQYF. CDR3 DNA: TGTGCCAGCAGTTACTCGCGGTACCAAGAGACCCAGTACTTC.

By sample fraction, this clonotype is large (0.1 to 1%). The V and J genes are TRBV27 and TRBJ1-5; TRBD1 aligns across 8 bases. V dropped 4 bases and J dropped 0; count of bases not matched to a gene: 5. Germline values: CDR1 MNHEY, CDR2 SMNVEV (reference sequence). The CDR3 is 16 residues long. The CDR3, as DNA: TGTGCCAGCAGTTCCCGACAGGGGCATAGCAATCAGCCCCAGCATTTT. Encoded protein: CASSSRQGHSNQPQHF.

This chain connects TRBV6-1 to TRBJ2-2, with TRBD2 matching 10 bases. CDR1 is MNHNS, CDR2 SASEGT, per germline. The trim removed 8 bases at V and 0 bases at J, leaving 6 bases unmatched. The CDR3 spans 16 residues. The CDR3 protein is CASRSLAGANTGELFF. The CDR3 coding sequence is TGTGCCAGCCGGTCCCTAGCGGGAGCGAACACCGGGGAGCTGTTTTTT.

This sequence joins TRBV6-1 and TRBJ2-7; 7 bases line up with TRBD2. The CDR3 runs 14 residues. Trimming cost V 5 bases and J 2 bases; bases outside gene matches: 6. Germline CDR1 is MNHNS and CDR2 is SASEGT. CDR3 nucleotide sequence: TGTGCCAGCAGTCCCCGGACTAGTACCTACGAGCAGTACTTC. It yields the protein CASSPRTSTYEQYF.

The chain has TRBV15 and TRBJ1-1; a weak D match, TRBD1 (5 bases). The V end lost 0 bases, the J end lost 0 bases, and 8 bases lay between the germline ends. This CDR3 region has 15 residues. In germline, CDR1 is LNHNV, CDR2 YYDKDF (reference sequence). For the CDR3, the DNA is TGTGCCACCAGCAGAGAGACAGCCATGAACACTGAAGCTTTCTTT. This sequence encodes CATSRETAMNTEAFF. The whole variable domain, filled in from reference TRBV15 and TRBJ1-1, reads DAMVIQNPRYQVTQFGKPVTLSCSQTLNHNVMYWYQQKSSQAPKLLFHYYDKDFNNEADTPDNFQSRRPNTSFCFLDIRSPGLGDTAMYLCATSRETAMNTEAFFGQGTRLTVV.